This TCR beta chain was sequenced for a study of blood T cell repertoires in COVID-19. On the study more broadly: Samples came from the United States, Italy and Spain, spanning acute and convalescent COVID-19.

V was clipped by 4 bases and J by 5 bases; unmatched bases: 13. Germline V gene sequence: CDR1 MNHEY, CDR2 SVGEGT. This CDR3 comprises 18 residues. This clone showed up just a few times. The assay was immunoSEQ multiplex PCR, and TCRdb's table has in-frame clones only and misses some. The table shows almost 250,000 clones, with approximately 90% occurring only once. Participants were aged about 18 to 95 years, lived in 20 to 25 US areas, and enrolled virtually. The TCR originated in a woman aged 25 to 39 who had recovered from COVID-19. The chain is built from TRBV6-2 or TRBV6-3 and TRBJ2-2, with 10 bases matching TRBD1. What was sequenced was PBMCs or T cells enriched from blood (not recorded which). This CDR3 is CASSFPRDRGRGTGELFF. The DNA for the CDR3 is TGTGCCAGCAGTTTTCCGCGGGACAGGGGTAGAGGGACCGGGGAGCTGTTTTTT.